This T cell receptor (beta chain) appears in the sequencing data of a study of T-cell reconstitution after alpha-beta-depleted transplantation in children. Study-wide points: Surviving recipient T cells and thymic progenitors produced the high day-60 TCRbeta diversity seen in some patients. Two months or so post-transplant, alpha-beta T cells reportedly derived from several hundred expanded graft clones. At the one-year point after transplant, T-cell counts and TCRbeta diversity were found to come mostly from T cells that had been newly produced.

The CDR3 loop spans 15 amino acids. Germline values: CDR1 SEHNR, CDR2 FQNEAQ (reference sequence). The ends lost 5 bases at V and 4 bases at J; junction bases unmatched: 10. This clonotype was counted many times. Antigen: not known. Preparation of the TCRbeta library involved a method that used unique molecular identifiers. TCRdb re-called the PCR reads through MiXCR, storing one row per CDR3 protein. This sample has 480,000 or so distinct CDR3 sequences, with roughly 10% found just once. This chain connects TRBV7-9 to TRBJ2-7; 8 nucleotides match TRBD1. Material: PBMCs, obtained before TCRalphabeta/CD19-depleted stem cell transplant. This clonotype was sampled from a child under 10 years old with inherited bone marrow failure, due to receive a stem cell transplant. CDR3 in amino acids: CASSPSAGGFYEQYF. Written as DNA, the CDR3 is TGTGCCAGCAGCCCCTCGGCAGGGGGCTTTTACGAGCAGTACTTC.